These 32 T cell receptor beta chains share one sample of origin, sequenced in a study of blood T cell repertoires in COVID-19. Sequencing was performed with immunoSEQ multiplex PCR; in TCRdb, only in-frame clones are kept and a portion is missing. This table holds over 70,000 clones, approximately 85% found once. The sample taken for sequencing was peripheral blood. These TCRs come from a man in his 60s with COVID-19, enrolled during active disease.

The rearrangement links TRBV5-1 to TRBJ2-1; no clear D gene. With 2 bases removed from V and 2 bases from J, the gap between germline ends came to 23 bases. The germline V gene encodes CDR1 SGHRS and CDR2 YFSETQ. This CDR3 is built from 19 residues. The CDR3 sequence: CASSFPRTYTIRTYNEQFF. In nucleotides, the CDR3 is TGCGCCAGCAGCTTCCCCCGTACCTATACGATACGCACCTACAATGAGCAGTTCTTC.

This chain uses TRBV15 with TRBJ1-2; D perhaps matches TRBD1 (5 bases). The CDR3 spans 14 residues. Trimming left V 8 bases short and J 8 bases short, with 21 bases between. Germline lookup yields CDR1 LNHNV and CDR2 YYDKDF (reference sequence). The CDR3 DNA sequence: TGTGCCACCGGCTCTAGCGAACTGACAGAAGGCTACACCTTC. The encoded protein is CATGSSELTEGYTF.

The CDR3, as DNA: TGTGCCAGCAGCTTGGTCGGGAGGGCGACAGATACGCAGTATTTT. Protein: CASSLVGRATDTQYF. The chain joins TRBV5-4 to TRBJ2-3, with 8 bases fitting TRBD2. Germline V CDR1 and CDR2: SGHNT, YYREEE (reference sequence). CDR3 length: 15 amino acids. The V and J ends lost 0 bases and 3 bases, in that order; junction bases with no gene match: 3.

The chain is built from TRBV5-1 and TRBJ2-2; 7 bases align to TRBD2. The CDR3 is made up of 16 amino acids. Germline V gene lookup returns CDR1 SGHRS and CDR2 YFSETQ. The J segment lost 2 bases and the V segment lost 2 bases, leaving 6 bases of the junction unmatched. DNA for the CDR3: TGCGCCAGCAGCTTATTCACTAGCGAAAACACCGGGGAGCTGTTTTTT. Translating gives CASSLFTSENTGELFF.

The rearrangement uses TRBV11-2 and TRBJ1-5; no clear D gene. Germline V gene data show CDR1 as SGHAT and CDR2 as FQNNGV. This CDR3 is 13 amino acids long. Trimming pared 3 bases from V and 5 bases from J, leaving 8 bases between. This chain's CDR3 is CASSFGVDQPQHF. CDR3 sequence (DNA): TGTGCCAGCAGCTTCGGGGTAGATCAGCCCCAGCATTTT.

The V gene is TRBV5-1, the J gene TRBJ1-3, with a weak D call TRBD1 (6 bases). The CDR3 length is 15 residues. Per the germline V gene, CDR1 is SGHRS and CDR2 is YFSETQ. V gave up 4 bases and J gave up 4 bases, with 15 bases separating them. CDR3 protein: CASSTQQGAGNTIYF. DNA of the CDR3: TGCGCCAGCAGCACACAACAGGGTGCGGGAAACACCATATATTTT.

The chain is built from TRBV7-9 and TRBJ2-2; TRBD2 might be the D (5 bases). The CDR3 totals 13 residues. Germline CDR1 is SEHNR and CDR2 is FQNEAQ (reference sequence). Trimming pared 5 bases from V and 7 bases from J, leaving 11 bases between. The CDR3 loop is CASSLDGGGELFF. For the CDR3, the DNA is TGTGCCAGCAGCCTAGATGGAGGCGGGGAGCTGTTTTTT.

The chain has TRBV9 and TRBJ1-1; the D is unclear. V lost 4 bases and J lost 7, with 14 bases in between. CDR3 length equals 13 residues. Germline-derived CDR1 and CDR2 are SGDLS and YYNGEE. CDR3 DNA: TGTGCCAGCAGCCCCCGGTTTGATGGTGAAGCTTTCTTT. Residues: CASSPRFDGEAFF.

The DNA of the CDR3 is TGTGCCAGCAGTGAAGGGCGGGGCAATCAGCCCCAGCATTTT. It is translated as CASSEGRGNQPQHF. V gene TRBV2 combines with J gene TRBJ1-5; no clear D. This CDR3 spans 14 amino acids. Germline CDR1 SNHLY, CDR2 FYNNEI. V was pared by 1 base and J by 2 bases, with 6 bases between.

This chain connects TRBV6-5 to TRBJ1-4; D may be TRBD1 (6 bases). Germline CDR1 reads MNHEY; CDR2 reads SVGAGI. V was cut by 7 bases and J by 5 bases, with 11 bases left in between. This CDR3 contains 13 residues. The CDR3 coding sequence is TGTGCCAGCATGTGGCAGGGGAATGAAAAACTGTTTTTT. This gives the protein CASMWQGNEKLFF.

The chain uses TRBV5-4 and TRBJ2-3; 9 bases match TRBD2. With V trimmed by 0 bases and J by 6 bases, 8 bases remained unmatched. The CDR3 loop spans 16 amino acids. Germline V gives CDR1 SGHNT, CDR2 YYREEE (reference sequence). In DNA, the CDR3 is TGTGCCAGCAGCTTGGACCCTAGCGGGGAAGGGGATACGCAGTATTTT. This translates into CASSLDPSGEGDTQYF.

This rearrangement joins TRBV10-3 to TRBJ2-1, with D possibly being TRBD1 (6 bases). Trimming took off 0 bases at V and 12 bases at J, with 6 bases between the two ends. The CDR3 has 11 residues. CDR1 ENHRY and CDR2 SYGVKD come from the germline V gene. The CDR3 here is CAISESTGQFF. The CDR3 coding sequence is TGTGCCATCAGTGAGTCGACAGGGCAGTTCTTC.

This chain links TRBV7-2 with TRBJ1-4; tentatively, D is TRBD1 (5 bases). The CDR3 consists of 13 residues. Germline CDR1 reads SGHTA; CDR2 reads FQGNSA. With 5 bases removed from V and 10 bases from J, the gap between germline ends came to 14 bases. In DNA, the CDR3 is TGTGCCAGCAGCACCTCACAAGGGGCAAAACTGTTTTTT. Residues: CASSTSQGAKLFF.

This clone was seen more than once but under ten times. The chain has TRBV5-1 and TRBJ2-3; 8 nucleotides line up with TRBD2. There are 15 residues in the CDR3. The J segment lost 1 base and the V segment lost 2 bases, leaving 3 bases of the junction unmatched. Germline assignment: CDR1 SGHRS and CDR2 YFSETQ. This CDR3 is CASSLAGDGTDTQYF. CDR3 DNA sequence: TGCGCCAGCAGCTTAGCGGGAGACGGCACAGATACGCAGTATTTT.

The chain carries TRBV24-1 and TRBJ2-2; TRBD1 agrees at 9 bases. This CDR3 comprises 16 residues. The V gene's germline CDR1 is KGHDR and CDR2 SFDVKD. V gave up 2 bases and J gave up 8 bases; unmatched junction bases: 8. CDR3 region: CATSDSGTGLQGELFF. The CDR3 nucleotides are TGTGCCACCAGTGATTCGGGGACAGGGTTGCAAGGGGAGCTGTTTTTT.

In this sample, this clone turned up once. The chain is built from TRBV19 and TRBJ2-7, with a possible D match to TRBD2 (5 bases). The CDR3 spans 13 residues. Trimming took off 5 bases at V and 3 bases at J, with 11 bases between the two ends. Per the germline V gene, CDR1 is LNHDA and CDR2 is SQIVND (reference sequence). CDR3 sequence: CASSGRADYEQYF. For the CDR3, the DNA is TGTGCCAGTAGTGGGAGAGCGGACTACGAGCAGTACTTC.

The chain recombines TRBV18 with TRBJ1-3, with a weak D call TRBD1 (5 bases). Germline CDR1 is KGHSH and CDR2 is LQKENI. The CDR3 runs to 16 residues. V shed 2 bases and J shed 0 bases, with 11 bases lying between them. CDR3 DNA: TGTGCCAGCTCACCATTGCAGGGCGCCTCTGGAAACACCATATATTTT. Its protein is CASSPLQGASGNTIYF.

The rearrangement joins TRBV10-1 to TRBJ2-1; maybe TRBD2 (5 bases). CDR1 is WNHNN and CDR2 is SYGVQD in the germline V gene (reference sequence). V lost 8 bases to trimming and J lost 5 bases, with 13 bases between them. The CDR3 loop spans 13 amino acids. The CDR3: CASQLEGHNEQFF. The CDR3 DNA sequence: TGCGCCAGCCAACTAGAAGGGCACAATGAGCAGTTCTTC.

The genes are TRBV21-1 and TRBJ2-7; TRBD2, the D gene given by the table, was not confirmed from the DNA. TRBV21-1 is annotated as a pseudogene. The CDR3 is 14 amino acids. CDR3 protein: CASVLAGGRYEQYF. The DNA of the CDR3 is TGTGCCAGCGTCCTTGCGGGGGGTCGCTACGAGCAGTACTTC.

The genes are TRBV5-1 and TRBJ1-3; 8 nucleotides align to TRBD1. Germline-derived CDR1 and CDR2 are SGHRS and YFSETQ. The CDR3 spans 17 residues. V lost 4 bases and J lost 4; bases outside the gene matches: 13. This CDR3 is CASSPTGQGRSGNTIYF. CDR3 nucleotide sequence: TGCGCCAGCAGCCCTACTGGACAGGGAAGATCGGGAAACACCATATATTTT.

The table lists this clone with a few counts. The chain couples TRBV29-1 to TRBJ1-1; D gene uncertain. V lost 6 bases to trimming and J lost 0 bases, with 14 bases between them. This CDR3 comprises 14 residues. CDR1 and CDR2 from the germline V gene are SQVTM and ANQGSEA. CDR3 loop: CSVSPGYVNTEAFF. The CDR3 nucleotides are TGCAGCGTGAGTCCAGGATATGTGAACACTGAAGCTTTCTTT.

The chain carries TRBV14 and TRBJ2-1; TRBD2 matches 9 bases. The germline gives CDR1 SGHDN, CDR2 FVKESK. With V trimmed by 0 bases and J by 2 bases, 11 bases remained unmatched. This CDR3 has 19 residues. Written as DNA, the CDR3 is TGTGCCAGCAGCCAAGACGAAGTGTGGCGGGGGGGACCCTACAATGAGCAGTTCTTC. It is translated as CASSQDEVWRGGPYNEQFF. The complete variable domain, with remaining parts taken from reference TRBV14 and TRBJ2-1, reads EAGVTQFPSHSVIEKGQTVTLRCDPISGHDNLYWYRRVMGKEIKFLLHFVKESKQDESGMPNNRFLAERTGGTYSTLKVQPAELEDSGVYFCASSQDEVWRGGPYNEQFFGPGTRLTVL.

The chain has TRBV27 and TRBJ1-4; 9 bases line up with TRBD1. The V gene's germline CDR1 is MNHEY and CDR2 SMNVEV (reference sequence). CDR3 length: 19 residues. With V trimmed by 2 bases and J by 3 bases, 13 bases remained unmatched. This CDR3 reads CASSLRGGTGRFANEKLFF. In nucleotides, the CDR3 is TGTGCCAGCAGTTTAAGGGGCGGGACAGGGAGGTTTGCTAATGAAAAACTGTTTTTT.

The CDR3 spells CASSEEVLAGGRETQYF. CDR3 sequence (DNA): TGCGCCAGCAGCGAGGAGGTACTAGCGGGGGGGAGAGAGACCCAGTACTTC. V gene TRBV5-1 combines with J gene TRBJ2-5, with 13 bases lining up with TRBD2. V was clipped by 4 bases and J by 4 bases; unmatched bases: 10. Germline-derived CDR1 and CDR2 are SGHRS and YFSETQ. The CDR3 extends over 17 amino acids.

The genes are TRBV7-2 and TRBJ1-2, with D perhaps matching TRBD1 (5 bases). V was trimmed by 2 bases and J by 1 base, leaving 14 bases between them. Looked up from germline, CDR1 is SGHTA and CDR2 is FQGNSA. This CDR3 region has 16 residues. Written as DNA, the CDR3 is TGTGCCAGCAGCTTAAGCGCCAGGGATTATAACTATGGCTACACCTTC. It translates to CASSLSARDYNYGYTF.

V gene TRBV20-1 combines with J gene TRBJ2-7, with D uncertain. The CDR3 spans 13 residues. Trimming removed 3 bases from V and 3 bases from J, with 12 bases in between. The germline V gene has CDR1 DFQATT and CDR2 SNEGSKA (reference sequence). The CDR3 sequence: CSASSYSDYEQYF. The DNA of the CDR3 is TGCAGTGCTAGTAGCTATTCCGACTACGAGCAGTACTTC.

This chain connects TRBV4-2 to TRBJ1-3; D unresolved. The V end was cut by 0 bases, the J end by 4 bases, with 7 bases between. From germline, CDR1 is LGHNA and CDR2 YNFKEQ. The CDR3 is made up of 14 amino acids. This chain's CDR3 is CASSQDPEGNTIYF. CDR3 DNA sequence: TGTGCCAGCAGCCAAGACCCCGAGGGAAACACCATATATTTT.

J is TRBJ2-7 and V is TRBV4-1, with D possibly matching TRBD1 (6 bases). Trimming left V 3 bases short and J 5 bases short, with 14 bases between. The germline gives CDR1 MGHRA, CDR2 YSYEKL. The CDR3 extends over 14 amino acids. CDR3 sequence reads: CASSQWGAGDEQYF. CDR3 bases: TGCGCCAGCAGCCAGTGGGGTGCAGGGGACGAGCAGTACTTC.

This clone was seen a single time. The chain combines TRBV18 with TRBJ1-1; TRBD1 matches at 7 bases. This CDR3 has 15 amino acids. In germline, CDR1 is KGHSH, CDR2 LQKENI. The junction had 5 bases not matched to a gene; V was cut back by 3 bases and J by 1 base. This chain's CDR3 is CASSPQTGANTEAFF. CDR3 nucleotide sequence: TGTGCCAGCTCACCTCAAACAGGGGCGAACACTGAAGCTTTCTTT.

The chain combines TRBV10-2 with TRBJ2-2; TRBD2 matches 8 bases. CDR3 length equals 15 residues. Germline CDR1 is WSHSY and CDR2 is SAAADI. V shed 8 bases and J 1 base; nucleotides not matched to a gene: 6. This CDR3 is CASFTSGRNTGELFF. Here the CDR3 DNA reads TGCGCCAGCTTTACTAGCGGACGGAACACCGGGGAGCTGTTTTTT.

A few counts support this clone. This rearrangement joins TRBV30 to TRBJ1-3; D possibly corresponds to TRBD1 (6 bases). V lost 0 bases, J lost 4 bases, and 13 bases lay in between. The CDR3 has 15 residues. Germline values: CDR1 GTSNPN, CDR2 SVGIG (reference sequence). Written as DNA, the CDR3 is TGTGCCTGGAGTGTGGGCAGGGGTGCAGGAAACACCATATATTTT. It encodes CAWSVGRGAGNTIYF.

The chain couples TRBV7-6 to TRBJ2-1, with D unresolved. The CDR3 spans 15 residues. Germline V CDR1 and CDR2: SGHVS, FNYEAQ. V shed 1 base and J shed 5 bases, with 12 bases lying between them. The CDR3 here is CASSLVASRHNEQFF. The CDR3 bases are TGTGCCAGCAGCTTAGTGGCCTCGCGGCACAATGAGCAGTTCTTC.